The 30 T cell receptor beta chains in this list originate from one sample, sequenced in a study of cytomegalovirus exposure and HLA in healthy donors. Generated by immunoSEQ multiplex PCR, the TCRdb table keeps only in-frame clones and is missing some. Here the sample spans some 140,000 clones, about four fifths being singletons. The sample consisted of PBMCs. The receptors originated from a woman in her 30s in good health and CMV-seronegative.

The V call is TRBV6-1, the J call TRBJ1-2, with 9 bases matching TRBD1. Looked up from germline, CDR1 is MNHNS and CDR2 is SASEGT. The CDR3 loop spans 14 amino acids. With 10 bases clipped from V and 2 bases from J, the junction kept 8 bases outside the gene matches. This CDR3 reads CAIQPGTGNYGYTF. In nucleotides, the CDR3 is TGTGCCATCCAACCAGGGACAGGGAACTATGGCTACACCTTC.

This clone occurred once. The chain is built from TRBV6-1 and TRBJ1-4; a weak D match, TRBD1 (6 bases). From germline, CDR1 is MNHNS and CDR2 SASEGT. Deletions cut 3 bases from V and 8 bases from J, with 22 bases between. CDR3 size: 17 residues. In DNA form, the CDR3 reads TGTGCCAGCAGTGACCCGCGGGTCCGGACAGTTTCCGAAAAACTGTTTTTT. Translation: CASSDPRVRTVSEKLFF.

V and J are TRBV27 and TRBJ2-3; the D gene is possibly TRBD2 (5 bases). The CDR3 runs 17 residues. The V and J ends lost 5 bases and 0 bases respectively, with 18 bases between them. Germline loops: CDR1 MNHEY, CDR2 SMNVEV (reference sequence). The CDR3 sequence is CASSLGTTTPSTDTQYF. DNA for the CDR3: TGTGCCAGCAGTCTCGGTACGACTACCCCTAGCACAGATACGCAGTATTTT.

This chain connects TRBV15 to TRBJ2-1; 7 bases align to TRBD2. CDR1 LNHNV and CDR2 YYDKDF come from the germline V gene (reference sequence). This CDR3 is built from 16 residues. With 5 bases clipped from V and 0 bases from J, the junction kept 7 bases outside the gene matches. In DNA form, the CDR3 reads TGTGCCACCAGCCGTCAAGCGGGGAGCTCCTACAATGAGCAGTTCTTC. As protein: CATSRQAGSSYNEQFF.

The genes are TRBV7-2 and TRBJ1-5; TRBD1 is a possible D gene (5 bases). The V and J ends lost 0 bases and 3 bases respectively, with 12 bases between them. The CDR3 has 16 amino acids. CDR1 and CDR2 from the germline V gene are SGHTA and FQGNSA. The CDR3 DNA reads as TGTGCCAGCAGCTTAGCAGCTCAGGGTACCAATCAGCCCCAGCATTTT. Translated, it gives CASSLAAQGTNQPQHF.

The table lists this clone with a count of one. This chain links TRBV2 with TRBJ2-5, with 7 bases that match TRBD1. The CDR3 totals 13 residues. Per germline, CDR1 SNHLY and CDR2 FYNNEI. J lost 0 bases, V lost 6 bases, and 1 base had no gene match. The CDR3 loop is CASSTGDQETQYF. DNA of the CDR3: TGTGCCAGCAGCACAGGGGACCAAGAGACCCAGTACTTC.

The rearrangement joins TRBV27 to TRBJ1-2; 8 bases agree with TRBD1. The trim removed 3 bases at V and 0 bases at J, leaving 3 bases unmatched. The CDR3 runs to 15 residues. Germline values: CDR1 MNHEY, CDR2 SMNVEV (reference sequence). The CDR3 here is CASSFGTGANYGYTF. The CDR3 DNA follows: TGTGCCAGCAGTTTCGGGACAGGAGCTAACTATGGCTACACCTTC.

V and J are TRBV19 and TRBJ2-1; 7 bases map to TRBD1. After removal of 7 bases from V and 6 bases from J, the junction contained 12 bases not matched to a gene. This CDR3 has 15 amino acids. The germline V gene encodes CDR1 LNHDA and CDR2 SQIVND (reference sequence). DNA of the CDR3: TGTGCCAGTACCCCACCGGGACAGAGGTCCAATGAGCAGTTCTTC. Translation gives CASTPPGQRSNEQFF. Together with reference TRBV19 and TRBJ2-1, the CDR3 gives the full variable domain: DGGITQSPKYLFRKEGQNVTLSCEQNLNHDAMYWYRQDPGQGLRLIYYSQIVNDFQKGDIAEGYSVSREKKESFPLTVTSAQKNPTAFYLCASTPPGQRSNEQFFGPGTRLTVL.

This clone showed up just once. The chain has TRBV18 and TRBJ2-3; no firm D call. Looked up from germline, CDR1 is KGHSH and CDR2 is LQKENI. The CDR3 loop spans 13 amino acids. Trimming left V 6 bases short and J 0 bases short, with 7 bases between. CDR3 in DNA: TGTGCCAGCTCCCCGACTAGCACAGATACGCAGTATTTT. As protein: CASSPTSTDTQYF. Variable domain in full (rest from reference TRBV18 and TRBJ2-3): NAGVMQNPRHLVRRRGQEARLRCSPMKGHSHVYWYRQLPEEGLKFMVYLQKENIIDESGMPKERFSAEFPKEGPSILRIQQVVRGDSAAYFCASSPTSTDTQYFGPGTRLTVL.

This sequence joins TRBV14 and TRBJ2-7, with TRBD1 matching 8 bases. CDR1 SGHDN and CDR2 FVKESK come from the germline V gene. The ends lost 2 bases at V and 2 bases at J; junction bases unmatched: 5. The CDR3 has 15 residues. This CDR3 is CASSQIGTGAYEQYF. For the CDR3, the DNA is TGTGCCAGCAGCCAAATCGGGACAGGAGCCTACGAGCAGTACTTC.

This chain links TRBV2 with TRBJ1-2; 10 bases are shared with TRBD1. This CDR3 comprises 15 residues. V lost 4 bases to trimming and J lost 7 bases; unmatched junction nucleotides: 9. Per the germline V gene, CDR1 is SNHLY and CDR2 is FYNNEI. CDR3 DNA sequence: TGTGCCAGCAGTGGGGTTAACGGACAGGGGGGTGGCTACACCTTC. It codes for CASSGVNGQGGGYTF.

V is TRBV27 and J is TRBJ2-1; 9 bases map to TRBD1. V lost 6 bases, J lost 3 bases, and 9 bases stayed unmatched. The CDR3 length is 16 residues. CDR1 is MNHEY, CDR2 SMNVEV, per germline (reference sequence). The CDR3 is CASSHGRGQGYNEQFF. As DNA, the CDR3 is TGTGCCAGCAGCCATGGTAGGGGACAGGGCTACAATGAGCAGTTCTTC.

V gene TRBV25-1 combines with J gene TRBJ1-5, with 9 nucleotides matching TRBD1. V was pared by 4 bases and J by 7 bases, with 8 bases of the junction left unmatched. Germline V gene sequence: CDR1 MGHDK, CDR2 SYGVNS. The CDR3 is made up of 15 amino acids. Written as DNA, the CDR3 is TGTGCCAGCAGTGGTGACAGGGGGGGACGGCAGCCCCAGCATTTT. As protein: CASSGDRGGRQPQHF.

The V call is TRBV10-3, the J call TRBJ1-2; D remains ambiguous. The CDR3 extends over 13 amino acids. From germline, CDR1 is ENHRY and CDR2 SYGVKD. The V and J ends lost 7 bases and 6 bases respectively, with 15 bases between them. Here the CDR3 DNA reads TGTGCCATCAACATCGCGGGAGGAAATGGCTACACCTTC. Translated, it gives CAINIAGGNGYTF.

The table lists this clone with a count of one. The chain recombines TRBV5-1 with TRBJ2-5; a weak D match, TRBD1 (6 bases). The CDR3 is made up of 14 amino acids. Germline V gene lookup returns CDR1 SGHRS and CDR2 YFSETQ. V was clipped by 2 bases and J by 1 base, with 9 bases between them. CDR3 nucleotides: TGCGCCAGCAGCTTCAGGGGCAGCCAAGAGACCCAGTACTTC. This codes for CASSFRGSQETQYF.

The chain combines TRBV2 with TRBJ2-2, with TRBD2 as a possible D gene (5 bases). Trimming removed 5 bases from V and 0 bases from J, with 7 bases in between. The CDR3 extends over 14 amino acids. CDR1 is SNHLY, CDR2 FYNNEI, per germline. CDR3 in DNA: TGTGCCAGCAGTACGGACTCGAACACCGGGGAGCTGTTTTTT. Translation: CASSTDSNTGELFF.

In DNA form, the CDR3 reads TGTGCCAGCAGCCCCAGGGGAGGGGGGGACTACGAGCAGTACTTC. As protein: CASSPRGGGDYEQYF. The chain uses TRBV7-2 and TRBJ2-7, with D possibly TRBD2 on 7 matching bases. The length of the CDR3 is 15 residues. Germline lookup yields CDR1 SGHTA and CDR2 FQGNSA. Trimming removed 5 bases at V and 3 bases at J, with 17 bases between. Combining the CDR3 with reference TRBV7-2 and TRBJ2-7 gives the whole variable domain GAGVSQSPSNKVTEKGKDVELRCDPISGHTALYWYRQSLGQGLEFLIYFQGNSAPDKSGLPSDRFSAERTGGSVSTLTIQRTQQEDSAVYLCASSPRGGGDYEQYFGPGTRLTVT.

This sequence joins TRBV5-1 and TRBJ1-1; D may be TRBD1 (5 bases). The germline V gene has CDR1 SGHRS and CDR2 YFSETQ. Trimming removed 1 base from V and 8 bases from J, with 12 bases in between. This CDR3 comprises 13 residues. CDR3 residues: CASSLWQGGEAFF. CDR3 bases: TGCGCCAGCAGCTTGTGGCAGGGAGGAGAAGCTTTCTTT.

This clone was picked up one time. This rearrangement joins TRBV27 to TRBJ1-4; TRBD1 matches 8 bases. Unmatched junction bases numbered 8, after V lost 5 bases and J lost 6 bases. In germline, CDR1 is MNHEY, CDR2 SMNVEV (reference sequence). The CDR3 is 15 residues long. CDR3 protein: CASSARDRSYEKLFF. The CDR3 DNA sequence: TGTGCCAGCAGTGCCCGGGACAGGTCCTATGAAAAACTGTTTTTT.

V and J are TRBV11-2 and TRBJ2-5; D might be TRBD2 (6 bases). Germline loops: CDR1 SGHAT, CDR2 FQNNGV. CDR3 length: 11 residues. The germline V and J ends were trimmed by 5 bases and 12 bases, with 13 bases remaining between them. This CDR3 reads CASSSGPTEYF. Here the CDR3 DNA reads TGTGCCAGCAGCAGCGGGCCTACCGAGTACTTC. Complete variable domain (other parts from reference TRBV11-2 and TRBJ2-5): EAGVAQSPRYKIIEKRQSVAFWCNPISGHATLYWYQQILGQGPKLLIQFQNNGVVDDSQLPKDRFSAERLKGVDSTLKIQPAKLEDSAVYLCASSSGPTEYFGPGTRLLVL.

This clone was counted a few times. The genes are TRBV2 and TRBJ1-6, with D maybe TRBD1 (5 bases). V was trimmed by 2 bases and J by 7 bases, leaving 9 bases between them. Germline values: CDR1 SNHLY, CDR2 FYNNEI. The CDR3 runs 14 residues. CDR3 nucleotide sequence: TGTGCCAGCAGTGAACAGGGAGGGAATTCACCCCTCCACTTT. Translation: CASSEQGGNSPLHF.

The chain combines TRBV19 with TRBJ1-1; D is uncertain. The CDR3 length is 12 residues. V was shortened by 8 bases and J by 1 base, with 8 bases between the two germline ends. Germline V CDR1 and CDR2: LNHDA, SQIVND (reference sequence). The CDR3 sequence: CASDTTNTEAFF. The CDR3 nucleotides are TGTGCCAGTGATACAACGAACACTGAAGCTTTCTTT.

V usage is TRBV2 and J usage is TRBJ1-2; TRBD1 is a possible D gene (5 bases). Per germline, CDR1 SNHLY and CDR2 FYNNEI. This CDR3 region has 13 residues. Trimming took off 0 bases at V and 3 bases at J, with 5 bases between the two ends. The CDR3 is CASSEATDYGYTF. The CDR3 DNA reads TGTGCCAGCAGTGAAGCGACAGACTATGGCTACACCTTC. The full variable domain, completed using reference TRBV2 and TRBJ1-2, is EPEVTQTPSHQVTQMGQEVILRCVPISNHLYFYWYRQILGQKVEFLVSFYNNEISEKSEIFDDQFSVERPDGSNFTLKIRSTKLEDSAMYFCASSEATDYGYTFGSGTRLTVV.

This clone has a handful of counts. The chain is built from TRBV6-5 and TRBJ1-4; 10 positions match TRBD1. The CDR3 runs 12 residues. Trimming removed 7 bases from V and 8 bases from J; junction bases left unmatched: 1. CDR1 MNHEY and CDR2 SVGAGI come from the germline V gene. This chain's CDR3 is CASMDRGEKLFF. CDR3 in DNA: TGTGCCAGCATGGACAGGGGGGAAAAACTGTTTTTT.

V is TRBV19 and J is TRBJ2-3, with D maybe TRBD1 (6 bases). The germline V and J ends were trimmed by 3 bases and 6 bases, with 13 bases remaining between them. This CDR3 region has 14 residues. Germline V CDR1 and CDR2: LNHDA, SQIVND (reference sequence). CDR3 in amino acids: CASSIWDGGDTQYF. As DNA, the CDR3 is TGTGCCAGTAGTATCTGGGATGGGGGCGATACGCAGTATTTT.

J is TRBJ1-1 and V is TRBV5-6, with TRBD1 matching over 7 bases. V gave up 2 bases and J gave up 6 bases; unmatched junction bases: 7. This CDR3 region has 14 residues. From germline, CDR1 is SGHDT and CDR2 YYEEEE. The CDR3 spells CASSLLRQGSEAFF. The CDR3 nucleotides read TGTGCCAGCAGCTTATTGAGACAGGGTTCTGAAGCTTTCTTT.

The rearrangement uses TRBV25-1 and TRBJ2-2; 8 bases map to TRBD1. The V segment lost 3 bases and the J segment 5 bases; nucleotides outside the gene matches: 5. Germline values: CDR1 MGHDK, CDR2 SYGVNS. There are 15 residues in the CDR3. The CDR3 sequence is CASSEDREATGELFF. The CDR3 nucleotides are TGTGCCAGCAGTGAGGACAGGGAGGCAACCGGGGAGCTGTTTTTT.

The chain joins TRBV4-1 to TRBJ1-1, with D hard to call. The CDR3 runs 15 residues. Deletions cut 0 bases from V and 10 bases from J, with 18 bases between. Germline V CDR1 and CDR2: MGHRA, YSYEKL. The DNA of the CDR3 is TGCGCCAGCAGCCAAGAGGGTCAGCGTTCGTTTCGAGCTTTCTTT. It translates to CASSQEGQRSFRAFF.

As regards this clone: The same CDR3 arises from other DNA sequences in this sample as well. CDR3 loop: CASSPRQGADTEAFF. DNA for the CDR3: TGTGCCAGCTCACCAAGACAGGGGGCGGACACTGAAGCTTTCTTT. The V and J genes are TRBV18 and TRBJ1-1; the match to TRBD1 covers 10 bases. The CDR3 is 15 residues long. The germline CDR1 and CDR2 sequences are KGHSH and LQKENI. J gave up 3 bases and V 2 bases, and 3 bases lay outside the gene matches.

This clone was recorded once. This chain joins TRBV7-9 and TRBJ2-1, with a possible D match to TRBD1 (6 bases). CDR1 and CDR2 from the germline V gene are SEHNR and FQNEAQ (reference sequence). The CDR3 runs to 13 residues. Deletions cut 5 bases from V and 5 bases from J, with 10 bases between. This CDR3 is CASSAGQHNEQFF. The CDR3 nucleotides are TGTGCCAGCAGCGCCGGACAGCACAATGAGCAGTTCTTC.